One TCR beta chain is described in this entry. This sample is part of a study of blood T cells in healthy people across ages. The V gene lost 2 bases and the J gene lost 1 base, with 11 bases spanning the gap. The CDR3 spans 15 residues. Germline-derived CDR1 and CDR2 are LGHDT and YNNKEL (reference sequence). Together with a sample-barcoded 5' primer, a J-beta primer mix was included in a second PCR lasting roughly 6 to 12 cycles. Using its own MiXCR run on the 5' RACE reads, TCRdb lists one record per CDR3 protein. The data contain some 1.5 million distinct CDR3 sequences, 25% to 30% of them singletons.

The gene calls are TRBV3-1 and TRBJ1-1; D gene uncertain. Sample: blood. The receptor comes from a woman in her 30s in good health. The CDR3 protein is CASSQNYRPNTEAFF. CDR3 DNA: TGTGCCAGCAGCCAAAACTACCGACCGAACACTGAAGCTTTCTTT. The variable domain in full, completed from reference TRBV3-1 and TRBJ1-1, reads DTAVSQTPKYLVTQMGNDKSIKCEQNLGHDTMYWYKQDSKKFLKIMFSYNNKELIINETVPNRFSPKSPDKAHLNLHINSLELGDSAVYFCASSQNYRPNTEAFFGQGTRLTVV.